The following is a T cell receptor beta chain sequence with its context. Its target is not known. This record comes from a study of CD8 T cells in ankylosing spondylitis. Broader study findings: Earlier reports found some motif variants in synovial fluid and blood in reactive arthritis. Significant enrichment of disease-linked clones was reported in matched ankylosing spondylitis synovial fluid.

TCRdb reprocessed the 5' RACE reads via MiXCR and lists one record per CDR3 protein. The table records about 160,000 distinct CDR3 sequences, around 18% of them present only once. Per germline, CDR1 SGHRS and CDR2 YFSETQ. V was clipped by 3 bases and J by 7 bases; unmatched bases: 8. The CDR3 spans 14 residues. Sample: blood, either unsorted or a sorted T cell fraction (not recorded which). The rearrangement joins TRBV5-1 to TRBJ1-2, with TRBD1 matching over 8 bases. The clonotype was recovered from a male donor with ankylosing spondylitis or in good health (not recorded which). CDR3 protein: CASSWGQAYSGYTF. CDR3 in DNA: TGCGCCAGCAGCTGGGGACAGGCGTATTCTGGCTACACCTTC.